Below are 15 T cell receptor beta chains sequenced from a single sample in a study of T cell clonality in common variable immunodeficiency. Clones were sequenced by immunoSEQ multiplex PCR, and TCRdb holds only the in-frame ones, with some missing. This repertoire lists fewer than 50,000 clones without singletons; about 1.3% sits in the top ten. Sequencing was performed on peripheral blood mononuclear cells. These receptor sequences come from a person aged 18 to 75 in good health.

This clone has at least ten counts. The sequenced fragment ends 3 residues before the CDR3 boundary, so the rest is inferred from the germline J gene. The chain combines TRBV5-4 with TRBJ1-4; no definite D call. Looked up from germline, CDR1 is SGHNT and CDR2 is YYREEE (reference sequence). CDR3 length equals 14 residues. V gave up 0 bases and J gave up 8 bases, with 11 bases separating them. CDR3 protein: CASSLAGVEEKLFF. The sequenced part of the CDR3 DNA is TGTGCCAGCAGCTTGGCGGGTGTGGAAGAAAAA.

This clone was seen at least ten times. The read stops 3 residues short of the end of the CDR3; the missing end is completed from the germline J gene. This rearrangement joins TRBV19 to TRBJ2-7; no clear D. V was cut by 6 bases and J by 0 bases, with 9 bases left in between. The CDR3 loop spans 13 amino acids. Germline V gene sequence: CDR1 LNHDA, CDR2 SQIVND (reference sequence). The sequenced CDR3 bases are TGTGCCAGTAGACAGCAAACCTCCTACGAG. It yields the protein CASRQQTSYE. The complete CDR3 protein is CASRQQTSYEQYF. Full variable domain (missing parts from reference TRBV19 and TRBJ2-7): DGGITQSPKYLFRKEGQNVTLSCEQNLNHDAMYWYRQDPGQGLRLIYYSQIVNDFQKGDIAEGYSVSREKKESFPLTVTSAQKNPTAFYLCASRQQTSYEQYFGPGTRLTVT.

Ten or more counts support this clone. The read terminates 3 residues before the CDR3 end, so the remaining end is supplied by the germline J gene. J is TRBJ1-6 and V is TRBV7-2; the match to TRBD1 covers 10 bases. CDR3 length: 15 amino acids. Germline CDR1 and CDR2: SGHTA and FQGNSA. V shed 5 bases and J 6 bases; nucleotides not matched to a gene: 4. The CDR3 protein is CASSLDRGPNSPLHF. CDR3 bases read: TGTGCCAGCAGCCTTGACAGGGGGCCTAATTCACCC.

This clone was detected many times. Read data end 3 residues before the CDR3 end; the end is taken from the germline J gene. The chain is built from TRBV28 and TRBJ2-7, with TRBD1 matching over 9 bases. The trim removed 6 bases at V and 3 bases at J, leaving 6 bases unmatched. The V gene's germline CDR1 is MDHEN and CDR2 SYDVKM. The CDR3 is 14 residues long. The sequenced CDR3 bases are TGTGCCAGCAGCCCCGGGACAGGGCACTACGAG. It translates to CASSPGTGHYE. The whole CDR3 is CASSPGTGHYEQYF.

The sample holds many counts of this clone. The CDR3 goes on 3 residues after the read ends, and that part is filled in from the germline J gene. V is TRBV6-2 or TRBV6-3 and J is TRBJ1-1, with 8 bases lining up with TRBD1. CDR3 size: 15 residues. Trimming took 5 bases from V and 1 from J; bases not matched to a gene: 6. CDR1 and CDR2 (germline): MNHEY, SVGEGT. This CDR3 is CASSPPGQANTEAFF. The part of the CDR3 DNA that was read is TGTGCCAGCAGTCCCCCGGGACAGGCGAACACTGAA.

This clone was picked up many times. The sequenced fragment ends 3 residues before the CDR3 boundary, so the rest is inferred from the germline J gene. This rearrangement joins TRBV19 to TRBJ2-3; D gene ambiguous. Trimming cost V 3 bases and J 2 bases, with 6 bases left between them. This CDR3 is built from 13 residues. Germline V lookup: CDR1 LNHDA, CDR2 SQIVND (reference sequence). The CDR3: CASSILDTDTQYF. CDR3 bases read: TGTGCCAGTAGTATCCTAGACACAGATACG.

The table lists this clone with a few counts. The junction does not match germline at one end; this may be a read error. The read is 3 residues too short to cover the CDR3 end, so that end is filled in from the germline J gene. The V and J genes are TRBV5-1 and TRBJ2-1, with D tentatively TRBD1 (5 bases). This CDR3 has 15 amino acids. Germline V gene data show CDR1 as SGHRS and CDR2 as YFSETQ. The part of the CDR3 DNA that was read is TGCGCCAGCAGGTTGGCCCCCACAGGTTACAATGAG. This sequence encodes CASRLAPTGYNE. The complete CDR3 protein is CASRLAPTGYNEQFF.

This clone was counted many times. The sequence runs out 3 residues before the end of the CDR3; the remainder is reconstructed from the germline J gene. The chain carries TRBV30 and TRBJ1-2; D perhaps matches TRBD1 (5 bases). The CDR3 is made up of 15 amino acids. Germline CDR1 is GTSNPN and CDR2 is SVGIG (reference sequence). The CDR3: CAWSDWPRDFLGYTF. Partial CDR3 DNA: TGTGCCTGGAGTGATTGGCCCCGGGACTTCCTCGGC.

This clone occurred many times. The DNA ends 3 residues before the CDR3 does, and the rest of the CDR3 is filled in from the germline J gene. This chain connects TRBV29-1 to TRBJ2-2; TRBD1 might be the D (6 bases). This CDR3 has 13 residues. Germline V gene sequence: CDR1 SQVTM, CDR2 ANQGSEA. With 7 bases removed from V and 4 bases from J, the gap between germline ends came to 13 bases. CDR3: CSADQGSTGELFF. The sequenced CDR3 bases are TGCAGCGCAGATCAGGGGTCCACCGGGGAG.

In this sample, this clone turned up many times. The sequenced fragment ends 3 residues before the CDR3 boundary, so the rest is inferred from the germline J gene. The chain recombines TRBV7-3 with TRBJ2-3, with 9 nucleotides matching TRBD1. This CDR3 spans 15 amino acids. The V gene end was trimmed by 2 bases and the J gene end by 4 bases; junction bases not matched to a gene: 4. Germline V CDR1 and CDR2: SGHTA, FQGTGA. CDR3 bases read: TGTGCCAGCAGCTTATTGGGACAGGGCCCAGATACG. Translating it yields CASSLLGQGPDT. The full CDR3 protein reads CASSLLGQGPDTQYF.

This clone was recorded at least ten times. The read finishes 3 residues shy of the CDR3 end, and the germline J gene is used to complete it. The chain joins TRBV30 to TRBJ1-1; no clear D. Looked up from germline, CDR1 is GTSNPN and CDR2 is SVGIG (reference sequence). The CDR3 totals 14 residues. The V end was cut by 4 bases, the J end by 1 base, with 13 bases between. The CDR3 protein is CAWTRSLRNTEAFF. The CDR3 bases that were read are TGTGCCTGGACTAGGAGCTTAAGGAACACTGAA.

In the case of this clone: Relative to the germline gene, one junction end is altered; a read error may explain this. The CDR3 here is CASSIDGDSGNTIYF. The sequenced part of the CDR3 DNA is TGTGCCAGTAGTATTGACGGAGACTCTGGAAACACT. The V gene is TRBV19, the J gene TRBJ1-3; the D is unclear. The observed sequence ends 3 residues before the CDR3 terminus, with the missing tail filled in from the germline J gene. Per the germline V gene, CDR1 is LNHDA and CDR2 is SQIVND (reference sequence). The CDR3 length is 15 residues.

This clone was seen repeatedly, ten times or more. The sequenced fragment ends 3 residues before the CDR3 boundary, so the rest is inferred from the germline J gene. The chain uses TRBV11-3 and TRBJ2-3, with D hard to call. CDR3 length: 15 amino acids. Germline values: CDR1 SGHNT, CDR2 YENEEA. CDR3 bases read: TGTGCCAGCAGCTTATCGACACAGCAATCAGGCACG. It encodes CASSLSTQQSGT. The entire CDR3 protein reads CASSLSTQQSGTQYF.

In its sample, this clone was seen a few times. The read stops 3 residues short of the end of the CDR3; the missing end is completed from the germline J gene. The V call is TRBV2, the J call TRBJ2-1; 9 positions match TRBD2. Germline values: CDR1 SNHLY, CDR2 FYNNEI. The CDR3 runs 15 residues. With 6 bases clipped from V and 5 bases from J, the junction kept 8 bases outside the gene matches. CDR3 sequence: CASSLGLARDNEQFF. The sequenced CDR3 bases are TGTGCCAGCAGCCTCGGACTAGCGAGGGACAATGAG.

This clone was found many times. Read coverage stops 3 residues before the CDR3 terminus; the germline J gene supplies the remainder. The V call is TRBV5-1, the J call TRBJ2-7; the D gene is possibly TRBD1 (5 bases). There are 16 residues in the CDR3. Germline V gene lookup returns CDR1 SGHRS and CDR2 YFSETQ. Trimming left V 4 bases short and J 6 bases short, with 23 bases between. Incomplete CDR3 DNA: TGCGCCAGCAGCCCCCCCGGGCAGGGAATAGGTGCCGAG. Translating it yields CASSPPGQGIGAE. The complete CDR3 protein is CASSPPGQGIGAEQYF.